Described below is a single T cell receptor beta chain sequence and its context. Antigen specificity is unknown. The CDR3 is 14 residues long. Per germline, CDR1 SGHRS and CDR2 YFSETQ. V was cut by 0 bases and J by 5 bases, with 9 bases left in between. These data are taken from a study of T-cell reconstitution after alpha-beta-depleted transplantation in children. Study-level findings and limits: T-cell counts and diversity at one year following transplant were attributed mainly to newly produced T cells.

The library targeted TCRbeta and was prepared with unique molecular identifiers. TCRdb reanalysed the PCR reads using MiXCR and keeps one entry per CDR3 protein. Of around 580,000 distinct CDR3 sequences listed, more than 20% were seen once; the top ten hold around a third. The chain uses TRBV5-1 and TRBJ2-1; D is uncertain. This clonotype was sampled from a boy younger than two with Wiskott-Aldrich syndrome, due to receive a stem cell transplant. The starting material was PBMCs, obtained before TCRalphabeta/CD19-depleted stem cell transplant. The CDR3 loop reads CASSLASADNEQFF. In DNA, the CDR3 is TGCGCCAGCAGCTTGGCTTCAGCTGACAATGAGCAGTTCTTC.